What follows are 5 T cell receptor beta chains derived from one specimen sequenced in a study of blood T cell repertoires in COVID-19. Profiled with immunoSEQ multiplex PCR; TCRdb holds only in-frame clones, not every one. The sample records 120,000 or so clones, around 76% being singletons. The sample comprised peripheral blood. These receptors came from a man aged 60 to 69 with acute or convalescent COVID-19.

This clone has just a few counts. This rearrangement joins TRBV7-2 to TRBJ2-1; no firm D call. Germline CDR1 reads SGHTA; CDR2 reads FQGNSA. Trimming took off 2 bases at V and 6 bases at J, with 2 bases between the two ends. This CDR3 has 11 residues. This chain's CDR3 is CASSLLNEQFF. CDR3 in DNA: TGTGCCAGCAGCTTACTCAATGAGCAGTTCTTC.

V is TRBV19 and J is TRBJ2-7, with a tentative D call TRBD1 (5 bases). V was clipped by 6 bases and J by 3 bases, with 21 bases between them. Germline-derived CDR1 and CDR2 are LNHDA and SQIVND (reference sequence). CDR3 length: 16 residues. The CDR3 coding sequence is TGTGCCAGTAGAGGGGCAAGCGCAGGATTCGGCTACGAGCAGTACTTC. Its protein product is CASRGASAGFGYEQYF. Full variable domain (outside the CDR3, taken from reference TRBV19 and TRBJ2-7): DGGITQSPKYLFRKEGQNVTLSCEQNLNHDAMYWYRQDPGQGLRLIYYSQIVNDFQKGDIAEGYSVSREKKESFPLTVTSAQKNPTAFYLCASRGASAGFGYEQYFGPGTRLTVT.

This clone was recorded once. The rearrangement links TRBV7-9 to TRBJ1-2, with TRBD1 identical over 8 bases. J gave up 6 bases and V 5 bases, and 14 bases lay outside the gene matches. There are 16 residues in the CDR3. Per the germline V gene, CDR1 is SEHNR and CDR2 is FQNEAQ (reference sequence). This CDR3 reads CASSRSSGGAVNGYTF. CDR3 sequence (DNA): TGTGCCAGCAGCCGATCCTCAGGGGGCGCGGTAAATGGCTACACCTTC. The full variable domain, in which reference TRBV7-9 and TRBJ1-2 provide the parts outside the CDR3, is DTGVSQNPRHKITKRGQNVTFRCDPISEHNRLYWYRQTLGQGPEFLTYFQNEAQLEKSRLLSDRFSAERPKGSFSTLEIQRTEQGDSAMYLCASSRSSGGAVNGYTFGSGTRLTVV.

This clone was found once. This chain joins TRBV27 and TRBJ1-2; TRBD1 is a possible D gene (5 bases). Germline V CDR1 and CDR2: MNHEY, SMNVEV (reference sequence). Trimming removed 5 bases from V and 0 bases from J, with 10 bases in between. This CDR3 contains 14 residues. The CDR3 nucleotides read TGTGCCAGCAGTATAACCAGGGCTAACTATGGCTACACCTTC. Translating it yields CASSITRANYGYTF.

The CDR3 here is CASSQTTGVNTEAFF. The CDR3 region has the DNA TGCGCCAGCAGCCAGACTACAGGGGTGAACACTGAAGCTTTCTTT. The chain recombines TRBV4-1 with TRBJ1-1, with 7 bases lining up with TRBD1. V trimming: 3 bases; J trimming: 0 bases; junction bases outside the gene matches: 4. CDR3 length: 15 residues. Germline V gene lookup returns CDR1 MGHRA and CDR2 YSYEKL.